The rows below give T cell receptor beta chains drawn from one sample of a study of cytomegalovirus exposure and HLA in healthy donors. The table came from immunoSEQ multiplex PCR; TCRdb's copy has only in-frame clones and leaves some out. In the table there are about 330,000 clones, roughly 87% of which are singletons. Sequencing was done on a sample of PBMCs. These receptors all stem from a woman aged 30 to 39 in good health and CMV-seropositive. The CDR3 runs from the conserved cysteine through the conserved F or W. D genes are given only for firm matches. Clone size is not always given. Where it is, it says once, few, many or a class for expanded clones.

V gene	J gene	D gene	clone size	CDR3 protein	CDR3 DNA
TRBV6-5	TRBJ2-7	NA	NA	CASSYSGGEGSYEQYF	TGTGCCAGCAGTTACTCAGGGGGGGAGGGCTCCTACGAGCAGTACTTC
TRBV4-2	TRBJ2-1	NA	NA	CASSQDLVPVEQFF	TGTGCCAGCAGCCAAGATCTTGTACCGGTTGAGCAGTTCTTC
TRBV6-5	TRBJ2-1	TRBD1	NA	CASRQGAYNEQFF	TGTGCCAGCAGACAGGGGGCCTACAATGAGCAGTTCTTC
TRBV15	TRBJ1-3	NA	NA	CATSRRTGSLSGNTIYF	TGTGCCACCAGCCGAAGAACAGGCTCTCTCTCTGGAAACACCATATATTTT
TRBV28	TRBJ1-3	NA	NA	CASSAGRGTSGNTIYF	TGTGCCAGCAGTGCGGGAAGGGGGACCTCTGGAAACACCATATATTTT
TRBV6-1	TRBJ1-3	NA	NA	CASTAGSHSGNTIYF	TGTGCCAGCACGGCCGGTTCTCACTCTGGAAACACCATATATTTT
TRBV18	TRBJ2-1	NA	NA	CASSHRKGQYNEQFF	TGTGCCAGCTCACATCGTAAAGGACAATACAATGAGCAGTTCTTC
TRBV30	TRBJ1-2	TRBD1	NA	CAWRGQGMTGLYGYTF	TGTGCCTGGAGGGGGCAAGGGATGACAGGGCTCTATGGCTACACCTTC
TRBV4-3	TRBJ2-5	NA	NA	CARGLFQETQYF	TGCGCCAGGGGACTGTTCCAAGAGACCCAGTACTTC
TRBV28	TRBJ2-2	TRBD2	NA	CASSRSGPGLAGLGELFF	TGTGCCAGCAGTCGATCTGGGCCGGGACTAGCGGGATTAGGGGAGCTGTTTTTT
TRBV27	TRBJ1-3	NA	NA	CASSSGWGSGNTIYF	TGTGCCAGCAGTTCCGGGTGGGGGTCTGGAAACACCATATATTTT
TRBV19	TRBJ2-4	NA	NA	CASSIGQVKNIQYF	TGTGCCAGTAGTATAGGGCAGGTGAAAAACATTCAGTACTTC
TRBV7-9	TRBJ2-1	TRBD2	NA	CASSLASAGSYNEQFF	TGTGCCAGCAGCTTAGCGTCAGCGGGATCCTACAATGAGCAGTTCTTC
TRBV7-2	TRBJ2-7	TRBD2	NA	CASSLGREGNRGEQYF	TGTGCCAGCAGCTTAGGGCGGGAGGGTAACCGGGGCGAGCAGTACTTC
TRBV30	TRBJ2-7	NA	once	CAWSVEGQRNYEQYF	TGTGCCTGGAGTGTAGAGGGACAACGAAACTACGAGCAGTACTTC
TRBV6-9	TRBJ2-3	TRBD1	NA	CASSYNSLAGGRTDTQYF	TGTGCCAGCAGTTATAATTCTCTGGCAGGGGGCAGGACAGATACGCAGTATTTT
TRBV29-1	TRBJ2-3	NA	NA	CSVEDMGTQYF	TGCAGCGTTGAAGATATGGGTACGCAGTATTTT
TRBV7-9	TRBJ1-2	NA	NA	CASSRDREYGYTF	TGTGCCAGCAGCCGGGACCGGGAGTATGGCTACACCTTC
TRBV5-1	TRBJ2-7	NA	NA	CASSLRTTDREQYF	TGCGCCAGCAGCCTGCGAACGACTGACAGAGAGCAGTACTTC
TRBV29-1	TRBJ2-2	NA	NA	CSVLMNTGELFF	TGCAGCGTCCTCATGAACACCGGGGAGCTGTTTTTT
TRBV19	TRBJ1-4	NA	NA	CASRSLGGENEKLFF	TGTGCCAGTAGGAGCCTGGGCGGAGAGAATGAAAAACTGTTTTTT
TRBV10-2	TRBJ1-2	TRBD1	few	CASSEGQGWSGYTF	TGCGCCAGCAGTGAGGGACAGGGGTGGAGTGGCTACACCTTC
TRBV28	TRBJ1-3	NA	NA	CASSLFQISGNTIYF	TGTGCCAGCAGTTTATTTCAGATCTCCGGAAACACCATATATTTT
TRBV15	TRBJ2-3	NA	NA	CATSRGTVTDTQYF	TGTGCCACCAGCAGAGGGACAGTCACAGATACGCAGTATTTT
TRBV27	TRBJ1-1	TRBD1	NA	CASSSRITGDTEAFF	TGTGCCAGCAGTTCCCGCATAACAGGGGACACTGAAGCTTTCTTT
TRBV6-1	TRBJ2-7	TRBD2	NA	CASSVGGFQFEQYF	TGTGCCAGCAGTGTGGGAGGGTTCCAGTTCGAGCAGTACTTC
TRBV5-1	TRBJ1-2	TRBD1	NA	CASSLRQGQGGHGYTF	TGCGCCAGCAGCTTGAGGCAGGGACAGGGTGGTCATGGCTACACCTTC
TRBV5-1	TRBJ1-1	TRBD1	few	CASSFRQGRENTEAFF	TGCGCCAGCAGCTTTCGACAGGGACGCGAGAACACTGAAGCTTTCTTT
TRBV29-1	TRBJ2-7	NA	NA	CSVGTASYEQYF	TGCAGCGTTGGGACTGCTTCCTACGAGCAGTACTTC
TRBV5-1	TRBJ2-7	TRBD1	NA	CASSSQGAYEQYF	TGCGCCAGCAGTTCTCAGGGGGCCTACGAGCAGTACTTC
TRBV28	TRBJ1-6	NA	once	CASSPYGRGLHF	TGTGCCAGCAGTCCCTACGGCAGGGGCCTCCACTTT
TRBV2	TRBJ2-7	NA	NA	CASSVSTGPYEQYF	TGTGCCAGCAGTGTCTCGACAGGACCCTACGAGCAGTACTTC
TRBV5-6	TRBJ2-1	NA	NA	CASSFYERPYNEQFF	TGTGCCAGCAGCTTTTATGAGAGGCCCTACAATGAGCAGTTCTTC
TRBV19	TRBJ2-3	TRBD2	NA	CASSIVSSGSGTDTQYF	TGTGCCAGTAGTATAGTTTCTAGCGGGAGCGGCACAGATACGCAGTATTTT
TRBV5-1	TRBJ2-7	TRBD1	NA	CASASYGQGPYEQYF	TGCGCCAGCGCGAGTTACGGACAGGGCCCGTACGAGCAGTACTTC
TRBV7-6	TRBJ2-1	NA	few	CASSLEGLAPGNEQFF	TGTGCCAGCAGCTTAGAGGGTTTAGCCCCGGGCAATGAGCAGTTCTTC
TRBV29-1	TRBJ2-7	NA	NA	CSVETGRSYEQYF	TGCAGCGTTGAAACAGGCCGCTCCTACGAGCAGTACTTC
TRBV4-3	TRBJ2-3	NA	NA	CASSQGVGVDTQYF	TGCGCCAGCAGCCAAGGTGTAGGGGTAGATACGCAGTATTTT
TRBV5-1	TRBJ2-1	TRBD1	NA	CASSLGGDRRTNNEQFF	TGCGCCAGCAGCTTGGGAGGGGACAGGCGAACGAACAATGAGCAGTTCTTC
TRBV7-9	TRBJ2-7	NA	NA	CASSSPTYEQYF	TGTGCCAGCAGCAGCCCGACGTACGAGCAGTACTTC
TRBV7-3	TRBJ2-7	TRBD2	NA	CASSQSGGSHYEQYF	TGTGCCAGCAGCCAGAGCGGGGGGAGCCACTACGAGCAGTACTTC
TRBV27	TRBJ2-3	NA	NA	CASSGIAVGDTQYF	TGTGCCAGCAGTGGAATAGCGGTGGGGGATACGCAGTATTTT
TRBV5-6	TRBJ2-7	TRBD2	NA	CASSSSGLGTYEQYF	TGTGCCAGCAGCTCATCAGGACTAGGCACCTACGAGCAGTACTTC
TRBV28	TRBJ2-2	TRBD2	NA	CASSFPSASGVNTGELFF	TGTGCCAGCAGTTTCCCGTCCGCTAGCGGGGTGAACACCGGGGAGCTGTTTTTT
TRBV6-5	TRBJ1-5	TRBD1	NA	CASRGTAGNQPQHF	TGTGCCAGCAGGGGGACAGCGGGTAATCAGCCCCAGCATTTT
TRBV28	TRBJ1-5	NA	NA	CASSARLGNQPQHF	TGTGCCAGCAGCGCCCGGCTTGGCAATCAGCCCCAGCATTTT
TRBV7-2	TRBJ2-1	NA	once	CASSLARTSGEQFF	TGTGCCAGCAGCTTAGCGCGGACGAGCGGGGAGCAGTTCTTC
TRBV16	TRBJ2-7	TRBD2	NA	CASSQSGTSSYEQYF	TGTGCCAGCAGCCAATCGGGGACTAGCTCCTACGAGCAGTACTTC